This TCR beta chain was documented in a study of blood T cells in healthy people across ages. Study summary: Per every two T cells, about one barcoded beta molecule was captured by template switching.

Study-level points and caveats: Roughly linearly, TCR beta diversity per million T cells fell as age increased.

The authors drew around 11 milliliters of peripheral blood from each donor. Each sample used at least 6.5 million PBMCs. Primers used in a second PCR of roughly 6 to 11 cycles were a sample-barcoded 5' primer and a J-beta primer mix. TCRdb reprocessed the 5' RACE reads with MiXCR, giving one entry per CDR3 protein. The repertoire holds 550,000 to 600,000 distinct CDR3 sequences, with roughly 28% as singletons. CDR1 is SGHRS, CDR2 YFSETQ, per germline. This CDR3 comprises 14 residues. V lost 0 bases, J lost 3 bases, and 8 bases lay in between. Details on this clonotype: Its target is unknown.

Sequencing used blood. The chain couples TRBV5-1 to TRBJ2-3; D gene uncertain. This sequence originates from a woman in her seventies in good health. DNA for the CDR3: TGCGCCAGCAGCTTGGTGGGCGCGACAGATACGCAGTATTTT. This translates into CASSLVGATDTQYF. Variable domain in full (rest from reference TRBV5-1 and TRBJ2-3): KAGVTQTPRYLIKTRGQQVTLSCSPISGHRSVSWYQQTPGQGLQFLFEYFSETQRNKGNFPGRFSGRQFSNSRSEMNVSTLELGDSALYLCASSLVGATDTQYFGPGTRLTVL.